These T cell receptor beta chains were read from a single sample in a study of cytomegalovirus exposure and HLA in healthy donors. Using immunoSEQ multiplex PCR, the repertoire was profiled, and TCRdb retains in-frame clones only, with some absent. The sample consists of around 200,000 clones, 75% to 85% of them appearing once. The material sequenced was PBMCs. These receptor sequences come from a girl aged 2-10 years in good health and CMV-seropositive. Each CDR3 is given with its conserved first and last residue. Fields, in order: D gene, V gene, J gene, CDR3 length, CDR3 protein, CDR3 DNA. The D gene is left open where the match is weak.

>TRBD1|TRBV4-2|TRBJ1-2|17
CASSQDGSGGHNYGYTF
TGTGCCAGCAGCCAAGATGGGTCAGGGGGGCATAACTATGGCTACACCTTC
>-|TRBV10-3|TRBJ2-3|16
CAISESHFRGTDTQYF
TGTGCCATCAGTGAGTCCCACTTCCGTGGCACAGATACGCAGTATTTT
>TRBD2|TRBV7-3|TRBJ2-7|15
CASSPIAGSSYEQYF
TGTGCCAGCAGCCCTATAGCGGGGAGCTCCTACGAGCAGTACTTC
>-|TRBV21-1|TRBJ1-5|13
CATETGGSQPQHF
TGTGCCACAGAAACAGGGGGTTCTCAGCCCCAGCATTTT
>TRBD1|TRBV13|TRBJ2-3|15
CASSLAGTGTDTQYF
TGTGCCAGCAGCTTAGCAGGGACAGGAACAGATACGCAGTATTTT
>-|TRBV27|TRBJ2-7|14
CASSLYRASYEQYF
TGTGCCAGCAGTTTATACAGAGCATCCTACGAGCAGTACTTC
>TRBD1|TRBV5-5|TRBJ2-7|15
CASSAPGQGVYEQYF
TGTGCCAGCAGCGCGCCGGGACAGGGGGTCTACGAGCAGTACTTC
>TRBD2|TRBV10-3|TRBJ2-1|15
CAYRPGLEHYNEQFF
TGTGCCTATAGGCCGGGACTAGAACACTACAATGAGCAGTTCTTC
>TRBD1|TRBV19|TRBJ1-1|17
CASSMETGGDWNTEAFF
TGTGCCAGTAGTATGGAGACAGGGGGCGATTGGAACACTGAAGCTTTCTTT
>-|TRBV5-1|TRBJ1-5|14
CASSLEGVNQPQHF
TGCGCCAGCAGCTTGGAAGGGGTCAATCAGCCCCAGCATTTT
>-|TRBV1|TRBJ1-4|16
CTSSQESRGSGEKLFF
TGCACCAGCAGCCAAGAGTCCAGGGGTTCGGGTGAAAAACTGTTTTTT
>-|TRBV5-4|TRBJ1-4|15
CASSLVGADNEKLFF
TGTGCCAGCAGCTTGGTTGGGGCGGATAATGAAAAACTGTTTTTT
>-|TRBV28|TRBJ1-2|14
CASSLCCRGFGYTF
TGTGCCAGCAGTTTATGCTGCAGGGGCTTTGGCTACACCTTC
>-|TRBV27|TRBJ2-7|15
CASSLSSQGSYEQYF
TGTGCCAGCAGTTTATCGAGCCAGGGAAGCTACGAGCAGTACTTC
>-|TRBV5-6|TRBJ1-1|14
CASSLVVRNTEAFF
TGTGCCAGCAGCTTGGTGGTCAGAAACACTGAAGCTTTCTTT
>-|TRBV7-9|TRBJ1-2|12
CSSSFSVDGYTF
TGTTCCAGCAGCTTTTCAGTGGATGGCTACACCTTC
>TRBD2|TRBV15|TRBJ2-1|16
CATSSRTSGPHNEQFF
TGTGCCACCAGCTCCCGGACTAGCGGGCCACACAATGAGCAGTTCTTC
>-|TRBV7-7|TRBJ2-3|13
CASSLTRGVTQYF
TGTGCTAGCAGCTTAACCAGGGGTGTTACGCAGTATTTT
>TRBD2|TRBV19|TRBJ2-1|17
CASEAGAGVLGSNEQFF
TGTGCCAGTGAAGCTGGGGCGGGAGTCTTAGGGAGCAATGAGCAGTTCTTC
>TRBD2|TRBV5-4|TRBJ2-3|14
CASRERGGTDTQYF
TGTGCCAGCAGGGAGCGGGGAGGCACAGATACGCAGTATTTT
>TRBD1|TRBV28|TRBJ2-7|13
CASKNRGGYEQYF
TGTGCCAGCAAAAACAGGGGCGGCTACGAGCAGTACTTC
>TRBD1|TRBV11-1|TRBJ2-3|15
CAGSQQGVGTDTQYF
TGTGCCGGCAGCCAGCAGGGGGTGGGCACAGATACGCAGTATTTT